Listed here are 15 T cell receptor beta chains from one sample, sequenced in a study of blood T cell repertoires in COVID-19. Method: immunoSEQ multiplex PCR; TCRdb's copy keeps in-frame clones and lacks some. The sample has about 200,000 clones, roughly nine tenths seen once; the top ten hold around 0.7%. Sequencing input: peripheral blood. Receptor source: a man aged 35-49 years with acute or convalescent COVID-19.

The chain is built from TRBV18 and TRBJ2-7; D might be TRBD1 (6 bases). The CDR3 covers 15 residues. Germline assignment: CDR1 KGHSH and CDR2 LQKENI. V was cut by 2 bases and J by 2 bases, with 13 bases left in between. The CDR3 sequence is CASSPGPSGAYEQYF. The DNA of the CDR3 is TGTGCCAGCTCACCAGGACCTTCAGGGGCCTACGAGCAGTACTTC.

This chain uses TRBV11-3 with TRBJ2-2, with unresolved D. The CDR3 loop spans 14 amino acids. V was clipped by 5 bases and J by 10 bases, with 17 bases between them. Germline-derived CDR1 and CDR2 are SGHNT and YENEEA. CDR3 amino acids: CASSPRPGLEELFF. The CDR3 DNA follows: TGTGCCAGCAGCCCCAGACCCGGGTTAGAGGAGCTGTTTTTT.

V is TRBV15 and J is TRBJ2-3; 14 nucleotides match TRBD2. CDR1 is LNHNV and CDR2 is YYDKDF in the germline V gene (reference sequence). Trimming removed 1 base from V and 4 bases from J; junction bases left unmatched: 4. The CDR3 extends over 17 amino acids. In DNA form, the CDR3 reads TGTGCCACCAGCAGAGTCGGGACTAGCGGGAGACCAGATACGCAGTATTTT. Its translation: CATSRVGTSGRPDTQYF.

The chain has TRBV7-9 and TRBJ2-1; D gene unclear. Trimming left V 5 bases short and J 2 bases short, with 13 bases between. The CDR3 runs to 15 residues. Germline V lookup: CDR1 SEHNR, CDR2 FQNEAQ (reference sequence). The CDR3 DNA follows: TGTGCCAGCAGCCCCCCAGGTAGTACCTACAATGAGCAGTTCTTC. Residues: CASSPPGSTYNEQFF.

The gene calls are TRBV6-5 and TRBJ1-2, with D possibly TRBD1 on 6 matching bases. CDR3 length: 14 amino acids. Germline values: CDR1 MNHEY, CDR2 SVGAGI. V was trimmed by 6 bases and J by 1 base, leaving 12 bases between them. The CDR3 DNA is TGTGCCAGCAGCCTAGGGGGGGTTAACTATGGCTACACCTTC. Translation: CASSLGGVNYGYTF.

J is TRBJ2-2 and V is TRBV11-1; 9 bases fit TRBD1. The CDR3 extends over 17 amino acids. Germline V lookup: CDR1 SGHAT, CDR2 FQDESV (reference sequence). V shed 0 bases and J 3 bases; nucleotides not matched to a gene: 5. CDR3 bases: TGTGCCAGCAGCTTAGCCCTACAGGGGGCGGACACCGGGGAGCTGTTTTTT. This sequence encodes CASSLALQGADTGELFF.

The chain has TRBV28 and TRBJ1-5; maybe TRBD1 (5 bases). The CDR3 extends over 14 amino acids. CDR1 and CDR2 (germline): MDHEN, SYDVKM. Trimming pared 6 bases from V and 0 bases from J, leaving 9 bases between. The CDR3 loop is CASSPDISNQPQHF. In nucleotides, the CDR3 is TGTGCCAGCAGCCCGGACATTAGCAATCAGCCCCAGCATTTT.

The V call is TRBV25-1, the J call TRBJ1-6; D remains unclear. Germline loops: CDR1 MGHDK, CDR2 SYGVNS. CDR3 size: 13 residues. With 7 bases removed from V and 10 bases from J, the gap between germline ends came to 14 bases. The CDR3 DNA reads TGTGCCAGCACAGTATCAGTCTCCTCACCCCTCCACTTT. Amino acid sequence: CASTVSVSSPLHF.

The table lists this clone with a count of one. J is TRBJ1-4 and V is TRBV18; perhaps TRBD1 as D (6 bases). The CDR3 extends over 17 amino acids. V gave up 1 base and J gave up 7 bases, with 19 bases separating them. Germline CDR1 reads KGHSH; CDR2 reads LQKENI. The chain's CDR3 is CASSPRGQPQGSEKLFF. CDR3 sequence (DNA): TGTGCCAGCTCACCACGGGGACAACCCCAAGGGAGTGAAAAACTGTTTTTT.

The chain links TRBV29-1 to TRBJ1-2; 9 nucleotides align to TRBD1. The CDR3 spans 12 residues. Germline V lookup: CDR1 SQVTM, CDR2 ANQGSEA. J gave up 4 bases and V 6 bases, and 3 bases lay outside the gene matches. CDR3 nucleotides: TGCAGCGTAGACAGGGGGAGCTATGGCTACACCTTC. It codes for CSVDRGSYGYTF.

The chain has TRBV11-2 and TRBJ2-1; TRBD2 might be the D (5 bases). Germline values: CDR1 SGHAT, CDR2 FQNNGV. Trimming took off 3 bases at V and 4 bases at J, with 10 bases between the two ends. The CDR3 runs to 14 residues. The CDR3 DNA follows: TGTGCCAGCAGCTTTTTCGGGATTTACAATGAGCAGTTCTTC. Encoded protein: CASSFFGIYNEQFF.

The chain joins TRBV4-3 to TRBJ2-2, with a possible D match to TRBD1 (6 bases). The V end was cut by 4 bases, the J end by 7 bases, with 10 bases between. The length of the CDR3 is 13 residues. Germline values: CDR1 LGHNA, CDR2 YSLEER. CDR3 sequence reads: CASSLGQLGELFF. Written as DNA, the CDR3 is TGCGCCAGCAGCCTGGGACAACTCGGGGAGCTGTTTTTT.

V usage is TRBV29-1 and J usage is TRBJ1-1, with 7 bases aligning to TRBD1. CDR1 and CDR2 (germline): SQVTM, ANQGSEA. The CDR3 loop spans 14 amino acids. Germline trimming cut 7 bases from V and 4 bases from J; bases unmatched to any gene: 12. This CDR3 reads CSASTGFVGTEAFF. CDR3 sequence (DNA): TGCAGCGCTTCGACAGGGTTCGTTGGCACTGAAGCTTTCTTT.

The V gene is TRBV9, the J gene TRBJ2-5, with 8 bases aligning to TRBD2. The CDR3 sequence is 14 residues long. Germline lookup yields CDR1 SGDLS and CDR2 YYNGEE. The ends lost 5 bases at V and 1 base at J; junction bases unmatched: 4. The CDR3 sequence is CASSTSGLQETQYF. The CDR3 DNA sequence: TGTGCCAGCAGTACTAGCGGCCTCCAAGAGACCCAGTACTTC.

This rearrangement joins TRBV30 to TRBJ1-4; TRBD1 matches at 8 bases. Trimming at V came to 1 base and at J to 7 bases, leaving 5 bases not matched to a gene. The CDR3 sequence is 14 residues long. Germline V gene lookup returns CDR1 GTSNPN and CDR2 SVGIG (reference sequence). CDR3 DNA: TGTGCCTGGAGTGAGGGACAGGCTGTTGAAAAACTGTTTTTT. Its protein product is CAWSEGQAVEKLFF.